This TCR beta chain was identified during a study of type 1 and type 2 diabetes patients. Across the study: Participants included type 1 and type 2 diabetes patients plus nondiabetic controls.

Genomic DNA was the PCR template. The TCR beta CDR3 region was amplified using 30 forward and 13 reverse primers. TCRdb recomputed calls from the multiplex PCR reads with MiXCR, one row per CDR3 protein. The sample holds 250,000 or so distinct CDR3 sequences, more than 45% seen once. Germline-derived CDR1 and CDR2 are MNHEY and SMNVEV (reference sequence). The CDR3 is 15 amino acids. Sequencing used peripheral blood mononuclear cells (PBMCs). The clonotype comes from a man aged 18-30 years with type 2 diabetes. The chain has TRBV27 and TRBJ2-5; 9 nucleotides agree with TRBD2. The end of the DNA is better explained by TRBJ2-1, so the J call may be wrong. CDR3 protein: CASSLATREGDEQFF. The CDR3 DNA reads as TGTGCCAGCAGTTTAGCCACGCGGGAGGGTGATGAGCAGTTCTTC.